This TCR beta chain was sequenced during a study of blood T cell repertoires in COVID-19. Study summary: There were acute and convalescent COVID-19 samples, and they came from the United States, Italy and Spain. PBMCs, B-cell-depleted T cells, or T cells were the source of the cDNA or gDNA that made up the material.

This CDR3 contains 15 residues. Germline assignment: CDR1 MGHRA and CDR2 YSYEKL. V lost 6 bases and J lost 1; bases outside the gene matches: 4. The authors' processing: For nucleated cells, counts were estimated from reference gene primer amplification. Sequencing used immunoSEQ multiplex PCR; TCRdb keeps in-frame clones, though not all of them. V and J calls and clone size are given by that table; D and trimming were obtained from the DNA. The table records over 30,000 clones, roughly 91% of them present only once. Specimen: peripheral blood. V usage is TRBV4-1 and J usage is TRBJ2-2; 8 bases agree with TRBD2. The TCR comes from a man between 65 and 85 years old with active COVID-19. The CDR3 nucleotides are TGCGCCAGCAGTCTCACTAGCGGGAACACCGGGGAGCTGTTTTTT. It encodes CASSLTSGNTGELFF.